This T cell receptor (beta chain) was sequenced during a study of blood T cell repertoires in COVID-19. Some clones are missing from TCRdb's copy, which holds only in-frame ones; the method was immunoSEQ multiplex PCR. The table lists approximately 210,000 clones, about four fifths of them singletons. Germline V gene sequence: CDR1 LGHNA, CDR2 YNFKEQ. Trimming at V came to 0 bases and at J to 3 bases, leaving 4 bases not matched to a gene. The CDR3 sequence is 17 residues long. The TCR comes from a woman aged 55-70 years who had recovered from COVID-19. The sequenced sample consisted of PBMCs or T cells enriched from blood (not recorded which). The chain employs TRBV4-2 and TRBJ2-1, with 11 bases lining up with TRBD2. CDR3 bases: TGTGCCAGCAGCCAAGAACGGCTAGCGGGGGGCTACAATGAGCAGTTCTTC. The encoded protein is CASSQERLAGGYNEQFF.